This TCR beta chain was observed in a study of T cell repertoires in cytomegalovirus infection. Study at large: Based on public TCR beta signatures, there were indications of CMV infection and of a matching HLA type. Points from the study as a whole: Summed public TCR beta family frequency identified CMV carriers bearing the relevant HLA.

TCRdb analysed the reads with MiXCR anew, one entry per CDR3 protein. The table shows fewer than 900,000 distinct CDR3 sequences, with 29% occurring only once. This CDR3 is built from 15 residues. After removal of 1 base from V and 3 bases from J, the junction contained 3 bases not matched to a gene. Germline V CDR1 and CDR2: MNHNS, SASEGT. This clonotype came up a few times. Its antigen is not known. The specimen comprised cultured CD8+ T cells from PBMCs, sampled from culture after CMV antigen stimulation. This TCR was sampled from a human donor in good health (CMV status not recorded). Some clones in this sample may be carry-over from other donors' samples. The J gene is TRBJ1-2, the V gene TRBV6-1, with 9 bases identical to TRBD1. In DNA, the CDR3 is TGTGCCAGCAGTGAAGTTTGGACAGGGGACTATGGCTACACCTTC. This sequence encodes CASSEVWTGDYGYTF.